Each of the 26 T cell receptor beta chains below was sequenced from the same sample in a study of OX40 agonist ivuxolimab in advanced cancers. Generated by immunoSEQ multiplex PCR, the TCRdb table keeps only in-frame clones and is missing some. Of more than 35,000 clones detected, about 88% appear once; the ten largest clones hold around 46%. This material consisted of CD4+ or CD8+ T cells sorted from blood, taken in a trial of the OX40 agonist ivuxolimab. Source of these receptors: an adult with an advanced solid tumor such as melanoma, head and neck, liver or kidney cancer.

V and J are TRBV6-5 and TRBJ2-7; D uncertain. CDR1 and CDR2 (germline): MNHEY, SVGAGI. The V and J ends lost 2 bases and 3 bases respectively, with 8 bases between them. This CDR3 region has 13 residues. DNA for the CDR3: TGTGCCAGCAGTTACGGGCGAGACTACGAGCAGTACTTC. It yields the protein CASSYGRDYEQYF.

Here the CDR3 reads CASSSTGFYGYTF. DNA of the CDR3: TGTGCCAGCAGTTCGACAGGGTTCTATGGCTACACCTTC. The chain has TRBV28 and TRBJ1-2; 7 nucleotides align to TRBD1. From germline, CDR1 is MDHEN and CDR2 SYDVKM. The CDR3 consists of 13 residues. With 4 bases clipped from V and 4 bases from J, the junction kept 3 bases outside the gene matches.

The CDR3 sequence is CAWSLGGSSDTQYF. The CDR3 DNA sequence: TGTGCCTGGAGTCTTGGCGGGTCCTCAGATACGCAGTATTTT. This chain uses TRBV30 with TRBJ2-3; D is possibly TRBD2 (5 bases). V lost 2 bases, J lost 4 bases, and 13 bases lay in between. Germline-derived CDR1 and CDR2 are GTSNPN and SVGIG (reference sequence). The CDR3 loop spans 14 amino acids.

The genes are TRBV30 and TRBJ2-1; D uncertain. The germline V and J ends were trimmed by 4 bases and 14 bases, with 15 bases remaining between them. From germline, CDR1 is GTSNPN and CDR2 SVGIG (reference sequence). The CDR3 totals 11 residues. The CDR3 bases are TGTGCCTGGACCACCTCGGACCCCAAGTTCTTC. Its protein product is CAWTTSDPKFF. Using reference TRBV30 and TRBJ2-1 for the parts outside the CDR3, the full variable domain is SQTIHQWPATLVQPVGSPLSLECTVEGTSNPNLYWYRQAAGRGLQLLFYSVGIGQISSEVPQNLSASRPQDRQFILSSKKLLLSDSGFYLCAWTTSDPKFFGPGTRLTVL.

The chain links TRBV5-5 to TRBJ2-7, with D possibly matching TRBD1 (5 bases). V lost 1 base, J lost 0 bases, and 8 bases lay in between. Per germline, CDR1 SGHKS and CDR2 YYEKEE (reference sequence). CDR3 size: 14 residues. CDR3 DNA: TGTGCCAGCAGCTTGCAGCAGGGCTCCTACGAGCAGTACTTC. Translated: CASSLQQGSYEQYF.

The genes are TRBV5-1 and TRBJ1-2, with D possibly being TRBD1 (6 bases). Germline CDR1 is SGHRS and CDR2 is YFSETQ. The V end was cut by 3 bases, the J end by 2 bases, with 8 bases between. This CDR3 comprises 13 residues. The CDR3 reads CASSYGGNYGYTF. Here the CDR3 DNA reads TGCGCCAGCAGCTATGGGGGCAACTATGGCTACACCTTC.

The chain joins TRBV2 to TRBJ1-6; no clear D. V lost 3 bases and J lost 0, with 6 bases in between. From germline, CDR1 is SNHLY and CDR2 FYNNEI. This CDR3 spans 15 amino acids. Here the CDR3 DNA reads TGTGCCAGCAGTGAGCCGAGCTCCTATAATTCACCCCTCCACTTT. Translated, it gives CASSEPSSYNSPLHF.

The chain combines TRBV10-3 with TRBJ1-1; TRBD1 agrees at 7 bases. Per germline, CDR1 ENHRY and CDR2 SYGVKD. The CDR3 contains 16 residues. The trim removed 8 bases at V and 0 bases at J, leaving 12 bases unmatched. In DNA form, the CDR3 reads TGTGCCATCCGTGGGGACAGCGATACTTTGAACACTGAAGCTTTCTTT. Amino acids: CAIRGDSDTLNTEAFF.

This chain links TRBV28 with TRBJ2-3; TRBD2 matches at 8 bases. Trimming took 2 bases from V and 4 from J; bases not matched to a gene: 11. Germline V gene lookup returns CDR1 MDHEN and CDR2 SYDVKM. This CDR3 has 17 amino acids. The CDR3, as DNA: TGTGCCAGCAGTTTACCCCGACTCGCGGGGGGTCCAGATACGCAGTATTTT. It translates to CASSLPRLAGGPDTQYF.

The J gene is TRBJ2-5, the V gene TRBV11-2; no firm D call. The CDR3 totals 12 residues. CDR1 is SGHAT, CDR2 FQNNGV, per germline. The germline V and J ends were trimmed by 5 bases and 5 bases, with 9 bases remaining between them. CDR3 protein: CASSLGTETQYF. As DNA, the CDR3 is TGTGCCAGCAGCCTCGGTACGGAGACCCAGTACTTC.

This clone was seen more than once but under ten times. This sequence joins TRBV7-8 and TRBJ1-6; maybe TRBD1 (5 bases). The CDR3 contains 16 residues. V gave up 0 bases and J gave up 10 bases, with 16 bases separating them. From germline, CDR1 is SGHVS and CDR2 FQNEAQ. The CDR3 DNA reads TGTGCCAGCAGCTTAGCGTGGGCAGGGAGTGGGTCACCCCTCCACTTT. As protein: CASSLAWAGSGSPLHF. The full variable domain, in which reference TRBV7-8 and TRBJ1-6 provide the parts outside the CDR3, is GAGVSQSPRYKVAKRGQDVALRCDPISGHVSLFWYQQALGQGPEFLTYFQNEAQLDKSGLPSDRFFAERPEGSVSTLKIQRTQQEDSAVYLCASSLAWAGSGSPLHFGNGTRLTVT.

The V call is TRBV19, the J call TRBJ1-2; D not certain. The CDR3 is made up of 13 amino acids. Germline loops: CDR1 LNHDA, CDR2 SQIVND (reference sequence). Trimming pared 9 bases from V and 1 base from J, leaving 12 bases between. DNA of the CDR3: TGTGCCAGCGATTCATTTCTTAACTATGGCTACACCTTC. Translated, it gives CASDSFLNYGYTF.

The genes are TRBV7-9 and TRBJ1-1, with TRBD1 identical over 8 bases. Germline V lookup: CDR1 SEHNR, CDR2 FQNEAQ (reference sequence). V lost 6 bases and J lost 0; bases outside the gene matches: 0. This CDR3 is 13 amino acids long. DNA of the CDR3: TGTGCCAGCAGGACAGGGGTGAACACTGAAGCTTTCTTT. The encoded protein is CASRTGVNTEAFF.

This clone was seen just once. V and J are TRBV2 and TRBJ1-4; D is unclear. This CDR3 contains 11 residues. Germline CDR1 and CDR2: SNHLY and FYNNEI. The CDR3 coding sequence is TGTGCTACTTTCGTTAATGAAAAACTGTTTTTT. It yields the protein CATFVNEKLFF.

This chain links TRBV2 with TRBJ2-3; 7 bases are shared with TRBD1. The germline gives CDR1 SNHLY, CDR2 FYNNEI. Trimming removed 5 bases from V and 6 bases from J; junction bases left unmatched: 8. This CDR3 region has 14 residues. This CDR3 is CASSPGQRLDTQYF. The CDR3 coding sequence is TGTGCCAGCAGTCCGGGACAGCGGTTGGATACGCAGTATTTT.

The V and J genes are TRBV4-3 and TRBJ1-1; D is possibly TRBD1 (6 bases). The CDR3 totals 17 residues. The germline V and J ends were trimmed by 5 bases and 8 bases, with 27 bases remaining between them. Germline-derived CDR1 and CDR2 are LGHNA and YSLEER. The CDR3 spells CASSAYFPGQLGVEAFF. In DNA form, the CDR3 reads TGCGCCAGCAGCGCCTACTTTCCGGGACAACTTGGGGTGGAAGCTTTCTTT.

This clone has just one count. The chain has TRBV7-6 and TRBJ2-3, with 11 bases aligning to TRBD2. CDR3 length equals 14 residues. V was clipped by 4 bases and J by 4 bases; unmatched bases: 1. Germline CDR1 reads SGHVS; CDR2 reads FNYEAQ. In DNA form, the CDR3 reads TGTGCCAGCAGCTGGACTAGCGGGTCAGATACGCAGTATTTT. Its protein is CASSWTSGSDTQYF.

The CDR3 loop reads CASSYDMGEQYF. The CDR3 bases are TGTGCCAGCAGTTACGATATGGGGGAGCAGTACTTC. The rearrangement uses TRBV28 and TRBJ2-7, with D uncertain. The V end lost 4 bases, the J end lost 7 bases, and 11 bases lay between the germline ends. The V gene's germline CDR1 is MDHEN and CDR2 SYDVKM. This CDR3 has 12 amino acids.

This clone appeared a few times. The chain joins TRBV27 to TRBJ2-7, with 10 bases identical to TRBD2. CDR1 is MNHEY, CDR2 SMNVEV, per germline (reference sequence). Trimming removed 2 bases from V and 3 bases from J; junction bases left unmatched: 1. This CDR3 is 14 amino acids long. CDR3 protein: CASSLRTSGYEQYF. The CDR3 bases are TGTGCCAGCAGTTTAAGGACTAGCGGCTACGAGCAGTACTTC.

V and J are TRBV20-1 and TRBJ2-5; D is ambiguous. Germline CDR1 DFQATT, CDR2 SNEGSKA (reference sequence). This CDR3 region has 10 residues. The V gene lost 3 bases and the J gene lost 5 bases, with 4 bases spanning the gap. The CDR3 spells CSASKETQYF. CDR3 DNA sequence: TGCAGTGCTAGTAAGGAGACCCAGTACTTC.

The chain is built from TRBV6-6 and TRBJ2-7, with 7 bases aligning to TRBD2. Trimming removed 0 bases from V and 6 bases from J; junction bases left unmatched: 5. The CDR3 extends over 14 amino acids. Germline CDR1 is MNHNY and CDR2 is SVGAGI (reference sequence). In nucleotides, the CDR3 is TGTGCCAGCAGTTACTCGGAGGTAGCGGGCGAGCAGTACTTC. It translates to CASSYSEVAGEQYF.

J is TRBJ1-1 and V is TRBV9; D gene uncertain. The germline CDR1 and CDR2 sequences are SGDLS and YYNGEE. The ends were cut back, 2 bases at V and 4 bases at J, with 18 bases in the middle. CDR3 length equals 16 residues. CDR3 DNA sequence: TGTGCCAGCAGCGTTGGGTCAGGCCCGGAGAGCACTGAAGCTTTCTTT. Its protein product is CASSVGSGPESTEAFF.

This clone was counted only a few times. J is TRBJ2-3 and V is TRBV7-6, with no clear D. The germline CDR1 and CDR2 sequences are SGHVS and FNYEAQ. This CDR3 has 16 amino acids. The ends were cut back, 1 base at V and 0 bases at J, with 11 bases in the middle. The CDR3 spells CASSLGPVSSTDTQYF. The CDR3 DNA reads TGTGCCAGCAGCTTAGGCCCGGTTTCTAGCACAGATACGCAGTATTTT.

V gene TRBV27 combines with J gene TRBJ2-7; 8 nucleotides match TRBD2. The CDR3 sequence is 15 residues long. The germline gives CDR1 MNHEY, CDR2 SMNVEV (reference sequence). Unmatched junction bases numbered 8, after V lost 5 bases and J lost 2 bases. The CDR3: CASSPSGGKTYEQYF. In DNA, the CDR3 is TGTGCCAGCAGTCCCTCGGGGGGGAAAACCTACGAGCAGTACTTC.

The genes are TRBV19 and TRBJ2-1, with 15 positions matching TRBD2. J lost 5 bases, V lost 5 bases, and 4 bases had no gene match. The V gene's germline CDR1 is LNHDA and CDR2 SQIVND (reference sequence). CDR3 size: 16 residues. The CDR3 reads CASSSRTSGGDNEQFF. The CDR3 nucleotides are TGTGCCAGTAGTTCCCGGACTAGCGGGGGGGACAATGAGCAGTTCTTC. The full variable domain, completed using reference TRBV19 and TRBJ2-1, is DGGITQSPKYLFRKEGQNVTLSCEQNLNHDAMYWYRQDPGQGLRLIYYSQIVNDFQKGDIAEGYSVSREKKESFPLTVTSAQKNPTAFYLCASSSRTSGGDNEQFFGPGTRLTVL.

CDR3 region: CASSAGQGEGETQYF. CDR3 bases: TGTGCCAGCAGCGCAGGACAGGGGGAAGGAGAGACCCAGTACTTC. The chain combines TRBV21-1 with TRBJ2-5; the table's D gene call, TRBD1, was not cross checked with the DNA. TRBV21-1 is tagged as a pseudogene. CDR3 size: 15 residues.